This TCR beta chain was recorded in a study of human T cells and chemical hapten exposure. Study information: Per-sample TCR yield variation was attributed mainly to small pooled library volume differences.

J was trimmed by 6 bases and V by 6 bases; bases with no gene match: 16. This CDR3 contains 17 residues. General study points: Following DPC sensitization, TCRs present above 1 in 1000 frequency showed no change.

For the library, individual cDNA molecules each received unique molecular identifiers. TCRdb passed the RACE reads through MiXCR, listing each CDR3 protein once. The data contain about 130,000 distinct CDR3 sequences, around 8.3% of them seen just once; the ten biggest clones take up approximately 2%. Indicated time point: healthy volunteer bleed at 2 weeks. The authors' total RNA extraction used unfractionated whole blood. About this clonotype: The target antigen is unknown.

The gene calls are TRBV12-3 or TRBV12-4 and TRBJ2-4; 8 positions agree with TRBD2. The sequence was collected from a male donor in good health. Some clones in this sample may be carry-over from other donors' samples. Sequencing was done on a sample of whole blood. CDR3 region: CASRPPGAAGARNIQYF. The CDR3 nucleotides read TGTGCCAGCAGGCCTCCAGGGGCAGCGGGAGCTAGAAACATTCAGTACTTC.